These 27 T cell receptor beta chains share one sample of origin, sequenced in a study of radiation and T cells in renal cell carcinoma. Time point meaning: blood 4 weeks post-SBRT, at nephrectomy. The treatment was: 15 Gy SBRT to primary tumor, nephrectomy 4 weeks later. Sequenced by immunoSEQ multiplex PCR; TCRdb stores in-frame clones only, minus some. The sample has 80,000 or so clones, 89% seen once. Sequenced material: blood, taken from a patient whose treatment included radiotherapy and nephrectomy. Source of these receptors: a woman between 70 and 85 years old with renal cell carcinoma.

The chain carries TRBV28 and TRBJ1-4, with D possibly TRBD1 on 6 matching bases. The V and J ends lost 6 bases and 0 bases respectively, with 14 bases between them. This CDR3 has 16 residues. Germline V gives CDR1 MDHEN, CDR2 SYDVKM. The CDR3 spells CASSYPQGATNEKLFF. CDR3 DNA: TGTGCCAGCAGCTACCCACAGGGCGCAACTAATGAAAAACTGTTTTTT.

This chain uses TRBV14 with TRBJ1-4; 7 bases are a match to TRBD1. In germline, CDR1 is SGHDN, CDR2 FVKESK. With 4 bases clipped from V and 11 bases from J, the junction kept 13 bases outside the gene matches. The CDR3 has 15 residues. CDR3 in amino acids: CASSLTGDPPNKLFF. The CDR3 DNA reads TGTGCCAGCAGCCTAACAGGGGATCCCCCTAATAAACTGTTTTTT.

The rearrangement joins TRBV9 to TRBJ2-5; TRBD2 matches at 14 bases. CDR1 and CDR2 (germline): SGDLS, YYNGEE. With 2 bases clipped from V and 0 bases from J, the junction kept 3 bases outside the gene matches. The CDR3 consists of 17 residues. CDR3 amino acids: CASSVGLAGGHQETQYF. CDR3 bases: TGTGCCAGCAGCGTCGGACTAGCGGGGGGCCACCAAGAGACCCAGTACTTC.

The chain uses TRBV9 and TRBJ1-1, with D uncertain. Germline CDR1 and CDR2: SGDLS and YYNGEE. Between the trimmed V and J ends, which lost 1 base and 4 bases, there was a span of 11 bases. The CDR3 runs to 14 residues. The CDR3 coding sequence is TGTGCCAGCAGCGTATCTAGGTGGGGCACTGAAGCTTTCTTT. It is translated as CASSVSRWGTEAFF.

V gene TRBV19 combines with J gene TRBJ1-1, with D possibly being TRBD1 (5 bases). Germline lookup yields CDR1 LNHDA and CDR2 SQIVND (reference sequence). The length of the CDR3 is 13 residues. Trimming took 7 bases from V and 4 from J, leaving 13 bases between them. The CDR3 bases are TGTGCCAGTACCCCAGGGTTTGGCACTGAAGCTTTCTTT. Translating it yields CASTPGFGTEAFF.

This rearrangement joins TRBV28 to TRBJ1-4; D remains unclear. This CDR3 comprises 15 residues. V dropped 5 bases and J dropped 4 bases, with 14 bases sitting between them. CDR1 is MDHEN, CDR2 SYDVKM, per germline. The DNA of the CDR3 is TGTGCCAGCAGTCAATTGCAACGGGGTAATGAAAAACTGTTTTTT. Translating it yields CASSQLQRGNEKLFF. The variable domain in full, with the rest retrieved from reference TRBV28 and TRBJ1-4, is DVKVTQSSRYLVKRTGEKVFLECVQDMDHENMFWYRQDPGLGLRLIYFSYDVKMKEKGDIPEGYSVSREKKERFSLILESASTNQTSMYLCASSQLQRGNEKLFFGSGTQLSVL.

The chain recombines TRBV5-1 with TRBJ1-5; TRBD1 might be the D (5 bases). The germline V gene encodes CDR1 SGHRS and CDR2 YFSETQ. Trimming left V 1 base short and J 1 base short, with 9 bases between. The CDR3 length is 15 residues. The CDR3 DNA is TGCGCCAGCAGCTTGAATGGGGGGAGCAATCAGCCCCAGCATTTT. It encodes CASSLNGGSNQPQHF. Complete variable domain (other parts from reference TRBV5-1 and TRBJ1-5): KAGVTQTPRYLIKTRGQQVTLSCSPISGHRSVSWYQQTPGQGLQFLFEYFSETQRNKGNFPGRFSGRQFSNSRSEMNVSTLELGDSALYLCASSLNGGSNQPQHFGDGTRLSIL.

The V and J genes are TRBV11-2 and TRBJ2-7, with 12 bases lining up with TRBD1. Germline CDR1 and CDR2: SGHAT and FQNNGV. This CDR3 has 15 amino acids. Trimming took 1 base from V and 7 from J; bases not matched to a gene: 5. The CDR3 loop reads CASSLVGQGAHEQYF. The CDR3 region has the DNA TGTGCCAGCAGCTTAGTGGGACAGGGGGCGCATGAGCAGTACTTC.

The V and J genes are TRBV27 and TRBJ2-7; the D is unclear. V was trimmed by 6 bases and J by 5 bases, leaving 17 bases between them. The CDR3 extends over 14 amino acids. Per the germline V gene, CDR1 is MNHEY and CDR2 is SMNVEV (reference sequence). Here the CDR3 reads CASRPLIEGHEQYF. In DNA, the CDR3 is TGTGCCAGCAGACCTTTGATAGAAGGGCACGAGCAGTACTTC.

As DNA, the CDR3 is TGTGCCAGCAGTTTTGGGACAGTGATCTACGAGCAGTACTTC. Translating it yields CASSFGTVIYEQYF. V is TRBV6-5 and J is TRBJ2-7; 7 bases line up with TRBD1. This CDR3 has 14 residues. The V gene end was trimmed by 4 bases and the J gene end by 3 bases; junction bases not matched to a gene: 6. Germline CDR1 reads MNHEY; CDR2 reads SVGAGI.

This chain links TRBV19 with TRBJ1-2; D is ambiguous. V shed 3 bases and J shed 7 bases, with 12 bases lying between them. The CDR3 sequence is 13 residues long. The germline CDR1 and CDR2 sequences are LNHDA and SQIVND (reference sequence). CDR3 in amino acids: CASSIGQLSGYTF. CDR3 DNA: TGTGCCAGTAGTATTGGCCAATTGAGTGGCTACACCTTC.

This clone was observed a single time. The V and J genes are TRBV28 and TRBJ1-4, with D unresolved. Germline-derived CDR1 and CDR2 are MDHEN and SYDVKM. The V gene lost 6 bases and the J gene lost 0 bases, with 11 bases spanning the gap. The CDR3 has 15 residues. This chain's CDR3 is CASRPFQATNEKLFF. The CDR3 nucleotides read TGTGCCAGCAGGCCCTTCCAGGCAACTAATGAAAAACTGTTTTTT.

The rearrangement joins TRBV6-1 to TRBJ1-2; tentative D call: TRBD1 (6 bases). There are 13 residues in the CDR3. Trimming cost V 2 bases and J 7 bases, with 11 bases left between them. Per the germline V gene, CDR1 is MNHNS and CDR2 is SASEGT. The chain's CDR3 is CASSEHRDGGYTF. The CDR3 nucleotides read TGTGCCAGCAGTGAACACAGGGACGGTGGCTACACCTTC.

The chain combines TRBV7-3 with TRBJ1-1; a possible D gene is TRBD1 (6 bases). This CDR3 spans 12 amino acids. Trimming removed 3 bases from V and 7 bases from J, with 9 bases in between. Germline CDR1 is SGHTA and CDR2 is FQGTGA. The CDR3 loop is CASSFGTFEAFF. In DNA form, the CDR3 reads TGTGCCAGCAGCTTTGGGACATTTGAAGCTTTCTTT.

The V and J genes are TRBV5-1 and TRBJ2-7; 7 positions match TRBD1. Germline V gene lookup returns CDR1 SGHRS and CDR2 YFSETQ. This CDR3 has 15 residues. V shed 4 bases, J shed 2 bases, and the junction held 9 bases outside the gene matches. The DNA of the CDR3 is TGCGCCAGCAGCCCTAGCCCGACAGGGACCTACGAGCAGTACTTC. This gives the protein CASSPSPTGTYEQYF.

V is TRBV15 and J is TRBJ2-2; perhaps TRBD1 as D (6 bases). V lost 0 bases and J 4 bases, leaving 9 bases between the germline ends. This CDR3 is built from 15 residues. The germline V gene encodes CDR1 LNHNV and CDR2 YYDKDF (reference sequence). The CDR3 loop reads CATSRDTGRTGELFF. CDR3 nucleotide sequence: TGTGCCACCAGCAGAGATACAGGGCGCACCGGGGAGCTGTTTTTT.

This clone was seen a handful of times. This chain uses TRBV2 with TRBJ2-5, with TRBD1 identical over 9 bases. The CDR3 consists of 13 residues. V was clipped by 6 bases and J by 6 bases; unmatched bases: 5. Germline lookup yields CDR1 SNHLY and CDR2 FYNNEI. The CDR3 loop reads CASREDRGKTQYF. In DNA form, the CDR3 reads TGTGCCAGCAGAGAGGACAGGGGAAAGACCCAGTACTTC.

This chain joins TRBV6-1 and TRBJ1-5; D unresolved. The length of the CDR3 is 11 residues. From germline, CDR1 is MNHNS and CDR2 SASEGT. CDR3 coding DNA: TGTGCTTGGGGAACGGGGCAGCCCCAGCATTTT. Translating it yields CAWGTGQPQHF.

The rearrangement links TRBV7-9 to TRBJ1-1; 12 bases are a match to TRBD1. After removal of 5 bases from V and 4 bases from J, the junction contained 2 bases not matched to a gene. This CDR3 contains 14 residues. Per the germline V gene, CDR1 is SEHNR and CDR2 is FQNEAQ (reference sequence). CDR3 in DNA: TGTGCCAGCAGCCCGGGACAGGGGGCCACTGAAGCTTTCTTT. It yields the protein CASSPGQGATEAFF.

This rearrangement joins TRBV19 to TRBJ1-5, with D unclear. The length of the CDR3 is 14 residues. CDR1 and CDR2 from the germline V gene are LNHDA and SQIVND (reference sequence). V was clipped by 1 base and J by 3 bases, with 7 bases between them. CDR3 sequence: CASSIVADNQPQHF. The CDR3 coding sequence is TGTGCCAGTAGTATAGTGGCAGACAATCAGCCCCAGCATTTT.

The V call is TRBV7-8, the J call TRBJ1-5; tentatively, D is TRBD1 (5 bases). The CDR3 totals 15 residues. The germline V gene encodes CDR1 SGHVS and CDR2 FQNEAQ. V lost 2 bases and J 3 bases, leaving 11 bases between the germline ends. CDR3 bases: TGTGCCAGCAGCTTATTGGGGGGAATCAATCAGCCCCAGCATTTT. It is translated as CASSLLGGINQPQHF.

CDR3 sequence reads: CATSRDLGQRGRSPLHF. DNA of the CDR3: TGTGCCACCAGCAGAGATCTCGGACAGCGGGGCCGTTCACCCCTCCACTTT. This chain joins TRBV15 and TRBJ1-6, with D perhaps TRBD1 (6 bases). Germline CDR1 LNHNV, CDR2 YYDKDF (reference sequence). V lost 0 bases and J 9 bases, leaving 18 bases between the germline ends. CDR3 length: 17 residues.

The V and J genes are TRBV19 and TRBJ2-6; D unclear. This CDR3 contains 15 residues. The germline gives CDR1 LNHDA, CDR2 SQIVND (reference sequence). Deletions cut 8 bases from V and 0 bases from J, with 11 bases between. DNA of the CDR3: TGTGCCAGTTCAAGGCGGAACTCTGGGGCCAACGTCCTGACTTTC. It encodes CASSRRNSGANVLTF.

The gene calls are TRBV6-5 and TRBJ2-5; no clear D gene. The better agreement between TRBJ2-7 and the DNA end casts doubt on the J call. Germline CDR1 MNHEY, CDR2 SVGAGI. CDR3 length equals 11 residues. For the CDR3, the DNA is TGTGCCAGCAGCACCGGCTACGAGCAGTACTTC. Translation: CASSTGYEQYF.

This clone was recorded a few times. The chain employs TRBV6-5 and TRBJ1-1; tentatively, D is TRBD1 (5 bases). Trimming removed 6 bases at V and 4 bases at J, with 18 bases between. Germline loops: CDR1 MNHEY, CDR2 SVGAGI. The CDR3 runs to 15 residues. CDR3 bases: TGTGCCAGCAGCATTGTCTCTCAGGGAACCACTGAAGCTTTCTTT. Protein sequence: CASSIVSQGTTEAFF.

In this sample, this clone turned up once. This chain joins TRBV5-1 and TRBJ1-4; a possible D gene is TRBD1 (5 bases). This CDR3 spans 18 amino acids. Deletions cut 1 base from V and 0 bases from J, with 16 bases between. Germline assignment: CDR1 SGHRS and CDR2 YFSETQ. CDR3 amino acids: CASSLRQQNRATNEKLFF. CDR3 coding DNA: TGCGCCAGCAGCTTGCGACAGCAGAACCGTGCAACTAATGAAAAACTGTTTTTT.

V usage is TRBV11-3 and J usage is TRBJ2-3; D is possibly TRBD1 or TRBD2 (5 bases each). The germline V and J ends were trimmed by 1 base and 6 bases, with 14 bases remaining between them. The CDR3 is 15 amino acids. The germline V gene encodes CDR1 SGHNT and CDR2 YENEEA. DNA for the CDR3: TGTGCCAGCAGCTTAGGAGGGGCAGCAGAGGATACGCAGTATTTT. Its protein is CASSLGGAAEDTQYF.